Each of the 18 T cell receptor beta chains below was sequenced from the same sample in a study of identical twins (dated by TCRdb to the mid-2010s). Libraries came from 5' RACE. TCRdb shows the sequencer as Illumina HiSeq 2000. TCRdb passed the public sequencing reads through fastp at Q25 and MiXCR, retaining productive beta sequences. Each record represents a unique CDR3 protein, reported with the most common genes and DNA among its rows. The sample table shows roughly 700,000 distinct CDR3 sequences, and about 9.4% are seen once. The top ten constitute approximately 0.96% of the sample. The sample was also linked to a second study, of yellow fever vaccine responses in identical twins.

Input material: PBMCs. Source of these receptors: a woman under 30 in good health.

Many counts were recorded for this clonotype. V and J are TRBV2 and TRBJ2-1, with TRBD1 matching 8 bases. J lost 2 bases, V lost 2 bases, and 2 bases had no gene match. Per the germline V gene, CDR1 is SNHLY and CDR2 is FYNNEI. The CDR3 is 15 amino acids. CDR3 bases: TGTGCCAGCAGTGAATACAGGGGGGCCTACAATGAGCAGTTCTTC. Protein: CASSEYRGAYNEQFF.

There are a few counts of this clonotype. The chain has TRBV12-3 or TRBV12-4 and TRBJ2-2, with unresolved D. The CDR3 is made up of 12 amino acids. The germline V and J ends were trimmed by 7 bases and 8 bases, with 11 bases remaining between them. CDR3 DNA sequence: TGTGCCAGCACCCGTATTCAAGGGGAGCTGTTTTTT. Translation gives CASTRIQGELFF.

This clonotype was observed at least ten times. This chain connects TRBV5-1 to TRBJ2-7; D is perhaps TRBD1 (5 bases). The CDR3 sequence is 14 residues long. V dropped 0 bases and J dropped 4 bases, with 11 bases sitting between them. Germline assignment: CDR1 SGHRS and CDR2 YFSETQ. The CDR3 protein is CASSLALQGYEQYF. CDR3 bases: TGCGCCAGCAGCTTGGCCCTCCAGGGATACGAGCAGTACTTC.

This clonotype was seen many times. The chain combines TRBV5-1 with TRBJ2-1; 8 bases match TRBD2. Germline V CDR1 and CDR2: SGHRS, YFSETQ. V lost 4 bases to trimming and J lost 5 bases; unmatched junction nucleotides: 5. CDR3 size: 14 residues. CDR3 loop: CASSGSGGHNEQFF. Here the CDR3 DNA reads TGCGCCAGCAGCGGGAGCGGGGGCCACAATGAGCAGTTCTTC.

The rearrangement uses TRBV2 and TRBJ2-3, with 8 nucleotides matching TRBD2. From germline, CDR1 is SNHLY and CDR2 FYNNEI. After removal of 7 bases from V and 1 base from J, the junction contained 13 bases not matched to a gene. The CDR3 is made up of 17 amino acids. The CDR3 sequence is CASKRQRGRFGTDTQYF. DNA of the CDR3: TGTGCCAGCAAGCGGCAGCGGGGGAGGTTTGGCACAGATACGCAGTATTTT.

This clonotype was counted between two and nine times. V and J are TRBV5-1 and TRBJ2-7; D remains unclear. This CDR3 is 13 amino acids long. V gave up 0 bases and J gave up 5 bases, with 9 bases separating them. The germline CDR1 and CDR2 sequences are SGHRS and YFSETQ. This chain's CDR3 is CASSLDMQDEQYF. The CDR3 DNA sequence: TGCGCCAGCAGCTTGGATATGCAGGACGAGCAGTACTTC.

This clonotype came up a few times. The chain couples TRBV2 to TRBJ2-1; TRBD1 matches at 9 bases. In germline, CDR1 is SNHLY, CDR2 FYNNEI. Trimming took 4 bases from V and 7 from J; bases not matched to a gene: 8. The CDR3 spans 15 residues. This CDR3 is CASSAYGQGTNEQFF. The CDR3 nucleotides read TGTGCCAGCAGTGCATATGGACAGGGGACAAATGAGCAGTTCTTC.

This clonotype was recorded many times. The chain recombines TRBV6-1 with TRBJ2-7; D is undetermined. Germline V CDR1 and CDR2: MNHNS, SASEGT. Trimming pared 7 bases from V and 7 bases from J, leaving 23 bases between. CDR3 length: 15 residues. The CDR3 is CASTPAGYEAKEQYF. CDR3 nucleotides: TGTGCCAGCACTCCGGCCGGCTACGAGGCAAAAGAGCAGTACTTC.

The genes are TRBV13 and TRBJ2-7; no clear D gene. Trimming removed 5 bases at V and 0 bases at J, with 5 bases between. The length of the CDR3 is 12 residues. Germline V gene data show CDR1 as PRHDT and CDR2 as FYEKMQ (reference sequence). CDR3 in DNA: TGTGCCAGCAGCAAGTACTCCTACGAGCAGTACTTC. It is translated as CASSKYSYEQYF.

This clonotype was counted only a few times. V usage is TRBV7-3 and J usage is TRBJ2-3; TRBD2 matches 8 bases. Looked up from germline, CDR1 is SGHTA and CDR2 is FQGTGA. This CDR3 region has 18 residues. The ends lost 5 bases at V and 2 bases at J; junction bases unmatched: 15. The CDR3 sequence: CASSQAPSGGGATDTQYF. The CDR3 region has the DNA TGTGCCAGCAGCCAAGCCCCTTCGGGGGGGGGGGCCACAGATACGCAGTATTTT.

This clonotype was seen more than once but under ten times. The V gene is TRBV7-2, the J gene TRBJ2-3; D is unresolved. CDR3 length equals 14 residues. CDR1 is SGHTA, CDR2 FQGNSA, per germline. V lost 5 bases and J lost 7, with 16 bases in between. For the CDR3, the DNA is TGTGCCAGCAGCCCGGGTTCCACACCTAATACGCAGTATTTT. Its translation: CASSPGSTPNTQYF.

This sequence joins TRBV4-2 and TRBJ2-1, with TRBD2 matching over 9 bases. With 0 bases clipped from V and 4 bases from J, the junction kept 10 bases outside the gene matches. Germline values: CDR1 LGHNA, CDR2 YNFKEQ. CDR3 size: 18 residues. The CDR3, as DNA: TGTGCCAGCAGCCAAGAATCCGGGACTAGCCTCGTTTACAATGAGCAGTTCTTC. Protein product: CASSQESGTSLVYNEQFF.

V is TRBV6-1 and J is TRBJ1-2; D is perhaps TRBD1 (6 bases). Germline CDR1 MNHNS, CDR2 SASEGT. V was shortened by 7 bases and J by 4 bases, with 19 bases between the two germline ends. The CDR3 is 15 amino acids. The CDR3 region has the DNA TGTGCCAGCACCTATGCCTCATCAGGGGCCTATGGCTACACCTTC. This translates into CASTYASSGAYGYTF.

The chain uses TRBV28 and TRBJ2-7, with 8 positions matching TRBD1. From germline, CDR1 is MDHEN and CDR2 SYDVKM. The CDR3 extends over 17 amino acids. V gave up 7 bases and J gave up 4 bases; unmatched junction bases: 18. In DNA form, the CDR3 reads TGTGCCAGCAAAGACAGGGGTCTGGGTTTGGTTAGGTACGAGCAGTACTTC. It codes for CASKDRGLGLVRYEQYF.

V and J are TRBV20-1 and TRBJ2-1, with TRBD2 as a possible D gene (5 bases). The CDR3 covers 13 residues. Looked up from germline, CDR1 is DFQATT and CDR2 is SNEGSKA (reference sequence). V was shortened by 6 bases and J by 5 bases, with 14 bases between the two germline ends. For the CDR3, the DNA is TGCAGTGCAGCGGACTCCGGGCACAATGAGCAGTTCTTC. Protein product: CSAADSGHNEQFF.

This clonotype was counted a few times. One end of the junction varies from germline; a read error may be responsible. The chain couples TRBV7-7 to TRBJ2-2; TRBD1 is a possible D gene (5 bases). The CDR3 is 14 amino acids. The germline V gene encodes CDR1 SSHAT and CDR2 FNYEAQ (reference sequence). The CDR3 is CASSLGVDTGELFF. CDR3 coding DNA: TGTGCTAGCAGCTTAGGGGTTGACACCGGGGAGCTGTTTTTT.

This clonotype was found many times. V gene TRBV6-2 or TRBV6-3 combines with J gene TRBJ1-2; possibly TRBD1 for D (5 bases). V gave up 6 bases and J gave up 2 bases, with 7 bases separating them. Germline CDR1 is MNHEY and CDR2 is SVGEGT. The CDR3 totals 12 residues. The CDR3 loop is CASRRDNYGYTF. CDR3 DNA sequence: TGTGCCAGCAGACGGGACAACTATGGCTACACCTTC.

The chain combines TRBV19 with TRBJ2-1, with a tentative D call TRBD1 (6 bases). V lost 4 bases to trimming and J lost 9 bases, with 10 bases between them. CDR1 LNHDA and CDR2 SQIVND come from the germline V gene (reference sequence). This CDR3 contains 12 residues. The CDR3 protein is CASSKQGLEQFF. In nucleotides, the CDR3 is TGTGCCAGTAGTAAACAGGGTCTTGAGCAGTTCTTC.